Listed below are T cell receptor beta chains from one sample, sequenced in a study of CD8 T cells in ankylosing spondylitis. From the 5' RACE reads, TCRdb called clonotypes with MiXCR, one entry per CDR3 protein. In the table there are about 260,000 distinct CDR3 sequences, more than 20% of which are singletons. What was sequenced was blood, either unsorted or a sorted T cell fraction (not recorded which). These receptors came from a male donor with ankylosing spondylitis or in good health (not recorded which). Both conserved end residues are part of each CDR3. D genes are given only for firm matches. Expanded clones are given a class, and other clones once, few, many or no size at all.

D gene	J gene	V gene	clone size	CDR3 protein	CDR3 DNA
.	TRBJ2-2	TRBV20-1	many	CSARDYSTNTGELFF	TGCAGTGCTAGAGATTATTCGACGAACACCGGGGAGCTGTTTTTT
TRBD1	TRBJ1-5	TRBV3-1	many	CASSQGGQGSNQPQHF	TGTGCCAGCAGCCAAGGCGGACAGGGGAGCAATCAGCCCCAGCATTTT
.	TRBJ1-5	TRBV10-3	many	CATTRDSNQPQHF	TGTGCCACGACCCGGGACAGCAATCAGCCCCAGCATTTT
.	TRBJ1-2	TRBV29-1	many	CSVAEYGYTF	TGCAGCGTTGCGGAGTATGGCTACACCTTC
.	TRBJ2-7	TRBV20-1	.	CSARGPARFGEQYF	TGCAGTGCTAGAGGCCCGGCTCGGTTCGGCGAGCAGTACTTC
TRBD2	TRBJ2-1	TRBV20-1	.	CSAIPEASGGAYEQFF	TGCAGTGCTATACCGGAGGCTAGCGGGGGGGCATATGAGCAGTTCTTC
TRBD1	TRBJ2-5	TRBV7-6	.	CASSFGTELGETQYF	TGTGCCAGCAGCTTCGGGACAGAGTTGGGAGAGACCCAGTACTTC
.	TRBJ2-6	TRBV12-3/TRBV12-4	few	CASSLRGDGANVLTF	TGTGCCAGCAGTTTAAGAGGGGATGGGGCCAACGTCCTGACTTTC
.	TRBJ1-2	TRBV7-2	once	CASSLRPTTSLYGYTF	TGTGCCAGCAGCCTCCGACCGACAACTTCCCTCTATGGCTACACCTTC
.	TRBJ1-4	TRBV20-1	.	CSASYQVANEKLFF	TGCAGTGCTAGCTACCAGGTGGCTAATGAAAAACTGTTTTTT
TRBD2	TRBJ2-3	TRBV9	many	CASSVAPSWRGGSDTQYF	TGTGCCAGCAGCGTAGCCCCCAGTTGGCGCGGGGGGTCAGATACGCAGTATTTT
.	TRBJ2-3	TRBV27	few	CASSFAALAADTQYF	TGTGCCAGCAGTTTCGCGGCTCTAGCTGCAGATACGCAGTATTTT
.	TRBJ1-3	TRBV12-3/TRBV12-4	.	CASSRGRELGGNTIYF	TGTGCCAGCAGTCGGGGGAGGGAGTTGGGTGGAAACACCATATATTTT
.	TRBJ2-5	TRBV20-1	few	CSALGGATETQYF	TGCAGTGCCCTAGGGGGGGCCACGGAGACCCAGTACTTC
TRBD2	TRBJ2-3	TRBV7-3	many	CASSWSSGGATDTQYF	TGTGCCAGCAGCTGGTCTAGCGGGGGGGCCACAGATACGCAGTATTTT
TRBD1	TRBJ1-1	TRBV12-3/TRBV12-4	few	CASSLGQKTNEAFF	TGTGCCAGCAGTTTGGGACAGAAAACGAATGAAGCTTTCTTT
.	TRBJ2-5	TRBV15	.	CATSTGTGAGETQYF	TGTGCCACCAGCACTGGAACGGGGGCCGGGGAGACCCAGTACTTC
.	TRBJ1-5	TRBV6-5	.	CASSGRGSGNQPQHF	TGTGCCAGCAGCGGACGAGGGTCCGGCAATCAGCCCCAGCATTTT
.	TRBJ2-7	TRBV20-1	few	CSARDRRGSNEQYF	TGCAGTGCTAGAGATCGTCGGGGTTCGAACGAGCAGTACTTC
.	TRBJ1-5	TRBV20-1	few	CSAPLGSGQPQHF	TGCAGTGCTCCTCTCGGGTCCGGTCAGCCCCAGCATTTT
.	TRBJ2-2	TRBV12-3/TRBV12-4	.	CAFSFWISGTPNTGELFF	TGTGCCTTCAGTTTTTGGATTTCGGGGACCCCGAACACCGGGGAGCTGTTTTTT
.	TRBJ2-5	TRBV7-2	.	CASSLAAAGAYQETQYF	TGTGCCAGCAGCTTAGCGGCGGCGGGTGCGTACCAAGAGACCCAGTACTTC
.	TRBJ2-7	TRBV20-1	many	CSATFTYEQYF	TGCAGTGCTACCTTTACCTACGAGCAGTACTTC
.	TRBJ1-1	TRBV20-1	.	CSAMGGTNTEAFF	TGCAGTGCTATGGGCGGAACGAACACTGAAGCTTTCTTT
TRBD1	TRBJ2-7	TRBV6-1	.	CASMRTGSYEQYF	TGTGCCAGCATGAGGACAGGGTCCTACGAGCAGTACTTC
.	TRBJ1-6	TRBV28	.	CASSLPTASSYNSPLHF	TGTGCCAGCAGTCTTCCTACAGCGAGCTCCTATAATTCACCCCTCCACTTT
TRBD2	TRBJ2-3	TRBV7-8	.	CASSLFAGGLVDTQYF	TGTGCCAGCAGCTTATTTGCGGGGGGGCTTGTCGATACGCAGTATTTT
.	TRBJ2-3	TRBV20-1	once	CSARRRSTDTQYF	TGCAGTGCTAGACGTAGAAGTACAGATACGCAGTATTTT
.	TRBJ2-2	TRBV5-1	many	CASSLAQEELVF	TGCGCCAGCAGCTTGGCCCAGGAGGAGCTGGTTTTT
.	TRBJ2-1	TRBV20-1	.	CSARDVRVRRYNEQFF	TGCAGTGCTAGAGATGTTCGGGTCAGGCGATACAATGAGCAGTTCTTC
.	TRBJ2-1	TRBV20-1	few	CSARAQFAGAPNEQFF	TGCAGTGCTAGAGCCCAGTTCGCAGGGGCCCCCAATGAGCAGTTCTTC
.	TRBJ2-1	TRBV29-1	few	CSFRTALSYNEQFF	TGCAGCTTCCGGACAGCTCTCTCCTACAATGAGCAGTTCTTC
TRBD1	TRBJ1-4	TRBV29-1	few	CSVETGLDEKLFF	TGCAGCGTTGAGACAGGGTTGGATGAAAAACTGTTTTTT
.	TRBJ2-1	TRBV29-1	.	CSVTLGQAGLYNEQFF	TGCAGCGTGACGTTGGGACAAGCGGGGTTATACAATGAGCAGTTCTTC
.	TRBJ1-6	TRBV29-1	few	CSVAPGRNSPLHF	TGCAGCGTTGCCCCAGGCCGTAATTCACCCCTCCACTTT
.	TRBJ1-6	TRBV12-3/TRBV12-4	few	CASSAARVALHF	TGTGCCAGCAGTGCAGCCCGAGTCGCCCTCCACTTT
.	TRBJ2-1	TRBV2	.	CASSEETGSLGDEQFF	TGTGCCAGCAGTGAAGAAACAGGGAGTTTAGGGGATGAGCAGTTCTTC
.	TRBJ2-1	TRBV20-1	few	CSAVGSYGQDNEQFF	TGCAGTGCAGTCGGTTCGTACGGGCAAGACAATGAGCAGTTCTTC
.	TRBJ1-1	TRBV29-1	few	CSAVEVGQNTEAFF	TGCAGCGCGGTGGAGGTGGGGCAGAACACTGAAGCTTTCTTT
.	TRBJ2-7	TRBV20-1	few	CSAQGGSLEQYF	TGCAGTGCCCAGGGAGGATCCCTCGAGCAGTACTTC
TRBD1	TRBJ1-6	TRBV7-2	few	CASSLVGTGYSPLHF	TGTGCCAGCAGCTTAGTGGGGACAGGCTATTCACCCCTCCACTTT
.	TRBJ1-3	TRBV9	few	CASSVVADSFSGNTIYF	TGTGCCAGCAGCGTAGTTGCAGACTCTTTCTCTGGAAACACCATATATTTT
.	TRBJ1-2	TRBV27	.	CASSLDPRYGYTF	TGTGCCAGCAGTTTGGACCCTCGCTATGGCTACACCTTC
.	TRBJ2-2	TRBV9	.	CASTITGRNTGELFF	TGTGCCAGCACTATTACAGGCAGGAACACCGGGGAGCTGTTTTTT
TRBD2	TRBJ2-3	TRBV3-1	few	CASSLNPSGAAGDTQYF	TGTGCCAGCAGCCTCAATCCCAGCGGGGCCGCCGGCGATACGCAGTATTTT
.	TRBJ1-1	TRBV7-6	few	CASSPESAGRTEAFF	TGTGCCAGCAGCCCGGAGAGCGCCGGGAGGACTGAAGCTTTCTTT
.	TRBJ1-6	TRBV6-5	many	CASSHRVGNSPLHF	TGTGCCAGCAGTCACAGGGTAGGAAATTCACCCCTCCACTTT
TRBD2	TRBJ2-1	TRBV12-3/TRBV12-4	.	CASSRRDYHHNEQFF	TGTGCCAGCAGCCGCCGGGACTACCACCACAATGAGCAGTTCTTC
.	TRBJ2-7	TRBV10-2	.	CATPSRGSSYEQYF	TGCGCCACCCCCTCAAGAGGGAGCTCCTACGAGCAGTACTTC
TRBD1	TRBJ2-3	TRBV20-1	.	CSAMTGPVTDTQYF	TGCAGTGCTATGACAGGGCCGGTTACAGATACGCAGTATTTT
.	TRBJ2-3	TRBV12-3/TRBV12-4	many	CASRPTGRTDTQYF	TGTGCCAGCAGACCGACGGGGAGGACAGATACGCAGTATTTT
.	TRBJ2-5	TRBV7-6	.	CASSPRPSGFAQETQYF	TGTGCCAGCAGCCCCAGACCTTCCGGGTTCGCCCAAGAGACCCAGTACTTC
TRBD1	TRBJ2-5	TRBV24-1	.	CATSGTGGEQETQYF	TGTGCCACCAGTGGGACAGGGGGCGAGCAAGAGACCCAGTACTTC